These T cell receptor beta chains were read from a single sample in a study of blood T cell repertoires in COVID-19. The assay was immunoSEQ multiplex PCR, and TCRdb's table has in-frame clones only and misses some. The data contain about 170,000 clones, around 80% of them seen just once; the ten biggest clones take up less than 20%. The specimen was peripheral blood. The receptors come from a woman between 65 and 79 years old who had recovered from COVID-19. The CDR3 runs from the conserved cysteine through the conserved F or W. D genes are given only for firm matches. Some rows have no size entry. The others give once, few or many, or a class for an expanded clone.

d_gene: TRBD1
v_gene: TRBV2
j_gene: TRBJ2-3
abundance: -
CDR3aa: CASRGDRGRVDTQYF
CDR3nt: TGTGCCAGCAGGGGGGACAGGGGGCGGGTAGATACGCAGTATTTT

d_gene: -
v_gene: TRBV5-1
j_gene: TRBJ1-1
abundance: -
CDR3aa: CASSLGQANTEAFF
CDR3nt: TGCGCCAGCAGCTTGGGCCAGGCGAACACTGAAGCTTTCTTT

d_gene: -
v_gene: TRBV30
j_gene: TRBJ1-1
abundance: -
CDR3aa: CAWSRGLNTEAFF
CDR3nt: TGTGCCTGGAGTCGGGGGTTGAACACTGAAGCTTTCTTT

d_gene: TRBD1
v_gene: TRBV7-2
j_gene: TRBJ1-5
abundance: -
CDR3aa: CASSPGQGYQPQHF
CDR3nt: TGTGCCAGCAGCCCCGGACAGGGCTACCAGCCCCAGCATTTT

d_gene: -
v_gene: TRBV7-9
j_gene: TRBJ1-2
abundance: -
CDR3aa: CASSLALAGYTF
CDR3nt: TGTGCCAGCAGCTTAGCCTTGGCTGGCTACACCTTC

d_gene: TRBD2
v_gene: TRBV28
j_gene: TRBJ2-1
abundance: once
CDR3aa: CASSLLGLAAKQFF
CDR3nt: TGTGCCAGCAGTTTGTTGGGACTAGCAGCTAAGCAGTTCTTC

d_gene: -
v_gene: TRBV3-1/TRBV3-2
j_gene: TRBJ1-1
abundance: few
CDR3aa: CASSQAQGGGGSEAFF
CDR3nt: TGTGCCAGCAGCCAAGCCCAAGGAGGGGGGGGATCTGAAGCTTTCTTT

d_gene: -
v_gene: TRBV25-1
j_gene: TRBJ1-6
abundance: -
CDR3aa: CASTKWGDSPLHF
CDR3nt: TGTGCCAGCACGAAGTGGGGGGACTCACCCCTCCACTTT

d_gene: -
v_gene: TRBV3-1/TRBV3-2
j_gene: TRBJ2-3
abundance: once
CDR3aa: CASSPRGSDTQYF
CDR3nt: TGTGCCAGCAGCCCCAGGGGTTCGGATACGCAGTATTTT

d_gene: TRBD2
v_gene: TRBV5-6
j_gene: TRBJ2-3
abundance: -
CDR3aa: CASSRRSGSLTDTQYF
CDR3nt: TGTGCCAGCAGCCGACGTAGCGGGAGCTTGACAGATACGCAGTATTTT

d_gene: -
v_gene: TRBV10-2
j_gene: TRBJ1-4
abundance: -
CDR3aa: CASSDQGSGEKLFF
CDR3nt: TGCGCCAGCAGTGACCAGGGGTCAGGTGAAAAACTGTTTTTT